This TCR beta chain was sequenced for a study of blood T cell repertoires in COVID-19. Study-level information: Acute and convalescent COVID-19 specimens originated in the United States, Italy and Spain. T cells, B-cell-depleted T cells, or PBMCs provided the cDNA or gDNA that served as material.

In the original processing: Estimates of nucleated cell counts were drawn from the amplification of reference gene primers. TCRdb's copy holds only in-frame clones and misses some; the assay was immunoSEQ multiplex PCR. Clonal size and the V and J genes are those of that table, whereas D and trimming came from the DNA. Among a few hundred thousand clones listed, approximately 90% were seen once. V was pared by 4 bases and J by 2 bases, with 13 bases between. Germline assignment: CDR1 SGDLS and CDR2 YYNGEE. This CDR3 region has 15 residues. The rearrangement links TRBV9 to TRBJ2-1, with a possible D match to TRBD2 (6 bases). The receptor was derived from a man aged 18 to 30 with active or convalescent COVID-19. Material for sequencing was peripheral blood. The CDR3 coding sequence is TGTGCCAGCAGCAATATAGCGGCAACCTACAATGAGCAGTTCTTC. It specifies CASSNIAATYNEQFF.